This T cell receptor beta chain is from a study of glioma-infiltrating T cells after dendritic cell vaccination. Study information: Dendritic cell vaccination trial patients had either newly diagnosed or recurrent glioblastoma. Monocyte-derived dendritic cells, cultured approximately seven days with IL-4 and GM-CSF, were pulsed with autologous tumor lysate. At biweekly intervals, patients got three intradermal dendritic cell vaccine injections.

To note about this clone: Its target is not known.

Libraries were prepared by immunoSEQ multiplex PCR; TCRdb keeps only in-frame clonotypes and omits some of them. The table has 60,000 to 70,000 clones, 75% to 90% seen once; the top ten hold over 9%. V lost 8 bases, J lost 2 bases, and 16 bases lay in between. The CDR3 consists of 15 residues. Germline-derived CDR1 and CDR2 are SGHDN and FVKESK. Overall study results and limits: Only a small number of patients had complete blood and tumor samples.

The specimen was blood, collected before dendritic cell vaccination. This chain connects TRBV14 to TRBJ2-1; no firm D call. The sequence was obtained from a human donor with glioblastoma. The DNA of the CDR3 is TGTGCCAGCCGACGATCCTCAGGTCCCTACAATGAGCAGTTCTTC. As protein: CASRRSSGPYNEQFF. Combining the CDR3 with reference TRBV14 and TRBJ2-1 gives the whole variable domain EAGVTQFPSHSVIEKGQTVTLRCDPISGHDNLYWYRRVMGKEIKFLLHFVKESKQDESGMPNNRFLAERTGGTYSTLKVQPAELEDSGVYFCASRRSSGPYNEQFFGPGTRLTVL.